The next 20 T cell receptor beta chains were all read from a single sample in a study of metastatic and nonmetastatic thyroid tumors. With MiXCR, TCRdb called clones anew from the PCR reads. The data show approximately 16,000 clones, with roughly 33% seen just once and 9.5% to 15% held by the top ten. Thyroid surgery took place with no prior treatment in any patient. Sequences were obtained from tumor tissue. The receptors stem from a male donor with papillary thyroid cancer or a benign thyroid nodule (not recorded which). Some clones in this sample may be carry-over from other donors' samples.

In this sample, this clone turned up a few times. The chain has TRBV6-5 and TRBJ2-7; D perhaps matches TRBD1 (5 bases). Germline V CDR1 and CDR2: MNHEY, SVGAGI. V was cut by 4 bases and J by 10 bases, with 11 bases left in between. The CDR3 extends over 11 amino acids. The CDR3 sequence is CASSFQGYQYF. The CDR3 coding sequence is TGTGCCAGCAGTTTTCAGGGTTATCAGTACTTC.

This chain connects TRBV4-1 to TRBJ1-2; 10 bases match TRBD1. Germline CDR1 and CDR2: MGHRA and YSYEKL. The CDR3 is made up of 15 amino acids. With 1 base clipped from V and 4 bases from J, the junction kept 3 bases outside the gene matches. The CDR3 is CASSQVGDRGYGYTF. The CDR3 nucleotides read TGCGCCAGCAGCCAAGTCGGGGACAGGGGCTATGGCTACACCTTC.

This clone is categorized as medium-sized. The DNA of the CDR3 is TGTGCCAGCAGTGAAGGGCGGGGCCGCGCCGAGCAGTACTTC. This gives the protein CASSEGRGRAEQYF. V and J are TRBV2 and TRBJ2-7; a weak D match, TRBD2 (6 bases). V gave up 1 base and J gave up 6 bases, with 13 bases separating them. Germline values: CDR1 SNHLY, CDR2 FYNNEI. This CDR3 region has 14 residues. The entire variable domain, with the rest obtained from reference TRBV2 and TRBJ2-7, is as follows: EPEVTQTPSHQVTQMGQEVILRCVPISNHLYFYWYRQILGQKVEFLVSFYNNEISEKSEIFDDQFSVERPDGSNFTLKIRSTKLEDSAMYFCASSEGRGRAEQYFGPGTRLTVT.

The chain uses TRBV5-1 and TRBJ1-2; 10 bases line up with TRBD1. Unmatched junction bases numbered 6, after V lost 5 bases and J lost 8 bases. CDR1 is SGHRS, CDR2 YFSETQ, per germline. The CDR3 is made up of 13 amino acids. CDR3 in amino acids: CASSSGTGVGYTF. The CDR3 DNA reads TGCGCCAGCAGTTCCGGGACAGGGGTCGGCTACACCTTC.

The rearrangement joins TRBV19 to TRBJ1-4; weak D call: TRBD1 (6 bases). The V and J ends lost 5 bases and 2 bases respectively, with 18 bases between them. This CDR3 has 17 residues. CDR1 LNHDA and CDR2 SQIVND come from the germline V gene (reference sequence). CDR3 nucleotide sequence: TGTGCCAGTAGTTCGCGTCAGGGGATGGCCACTAATGAAAAACTGTTTTTT. Translation: CASSSRQGMATNEKLFF.

The J gene is TRBJ2-7, the V gene TRBV12-3 or TRBV12-4; D perhaps matches TRBD1 (5 bases). The CDR3 is 14 residues long. V was shortened by 3 bases and J by 3 bases, with 12 bases between the two germline ends. The DNA of the CDR3 is TGTGCCAGCAGTTTGCAGGGATCCCACTACGAGCAGTACTTC. Residues: CASSLQGSHYEQYF.

With regard to this clone: An end of the junction differs from the germline gene, which may be a read error. The V call is TRBV24-1, the J call TRBJ2-1; TRBD1 or TRBD2 may be the D gene (5 bases each). Germline lookup yields CDR1 KGHDR and CDR2 SFDVKD. The CDR3 is 13 amino acids. CDR3 loop: CAPSDGTGVRQFF. As DNA, the CDR3 is TGTGCCCCCAGTGATGGGACCGGGGTTAGGCAGTTCTTC.

The V gene is TRBV5-1, the J gene TRBJ2-7; D is uncertain. V was cut by 5 bases and J by 2 bases, with 11 bases left in between. CDR1 is SGHRS and CDR2 is YFSETQ in the germline V gene. This CDR3 is built from 13 residues. Here the CDR3 reads CASRGIKTYEQYF. For the CDR3, the DNA is TGCGCCAGCAGAGGAATCAAGACCTACGAGCAGTACTTC.

This clone was seen many times. This chain uses TRBV6-1 with TRBJ2-1; the match to TRBD2 covers 9 bases. The germline gives CDR1 MNHNS, CDR2 SASEGT. The CDR3 is 15 residues long. The V segment lost 2 bases and the J segment 3 bases; nucleotides outside the gene matches: 2. The chain's CDR3 is CASSEIAGDYNEQFF. The CDR3 DNA reads TGTGCCAGCAGTGAAATAGCGGGGGACTACAATGAGCAGTTCTTC.

This clone has just a few counts. The chain links TRBV6-1 to TRBJ1-2; 7 bases line up with TRBD1. This CDR3 comprises 12 residues. V was pared by 2 bases and J by 6 bases, with 0 bases of the junction left unmatched. Germline assignment: CDR1 MNHNS and CDR2 SASEGT. The CDR3 reads CASSETGDGYTF. The CDR3 DNA is TGTGCCAGCAGTGAAACAGGGGATGGCTACACCTTC.

This clone is deemed medium-sized (0.01 to 0.1%). The chain links TRBV19 to TRBJ2-1, with 7 bases lining up with TRBD1. V trimming: 3 bases; J trimming: 0 bases; junction bases outside the gene matches: 2. Germline assignment: CDR1 LNHDA and CDR2 SQIVND (reference sequence). This CDR3 is built from 15 residues. The CDR3 coding sequence is TGTGCCAGTAGTATTTCAGGGGGCTCCTACAATGAGCAGTTCTTC. Amino acids: CASSISGGSYNEQFF.

V usage is TRBV19 and J usage is TRBJ1-1; no definite D call. This CDR3 spans 15 amino acids. Between the trimmed V and J ends, which lost 6 bases and 4 bases, there was a span of 18 bases. Germline V lookup: CDR1 LNHDA, CDR2 SQIVND (reference sequence). CDR3 loop: CASRIAGLLVTEAFF. The CDR3 DNA reads as TGTGCCAGTAGGATCGCCGGCCTATTAGTCACTGAAGCTTTCTTT.

The table lists this clone with a few counts. The V and J genes are TRBV28 and TRBJ1-6, with D possibly being TRBD1 (6 bases). The CDR3 is made up of 15 amino acids. The germline V and J ends were trimmed by 6 bases and 7 bases, with 16 bases remaining between them. Germline V gene lookup returns CDR1 MDHEN and CDR2 SYDVKM. CDR3 region: CASRKAGAKNSPLHF. For the CDR3, the DNA is TGTGCCAGCAGGAAGGCAGGGGCGAAAAATTCACCCCTCCACTTT.

This clone has only a few counts. V is TRBV12-3 or TRBV12-4 and J is TRBJ2-2; D remains ambiguous. The CDR3 length is 12 residues. V lost 3 bases, J lost 6 bases, and 5 bases lay in between. The CDR3 nucleotides read TGTGCCAGCAGTTTCGGTGCCGGGGAGCTGTTTTTT. Amino acids: CASSFGAGELFF.

This chain uses TRBV6-5 with TRBJ2-7; D is perhaps TRBD1 (5 bases). Germline lookup yields CDR1 MNHEY and CDR2 SVGAGI. Trimming left V 4 bases short and J 7 bases short, with 20 bases between. This CDR3 region has 15 residues. In DNA form, the CDR3 reads TGTGCCAGCAGTTTAACCAGGGTAGCCTCGGGTGAGCAGTACTTC. Amino acid sequence: CASSLTRVASGEQYF.

The table lists this clone with many counts. The chain couples TRBV20-1 to TRBJ2-6; 8 nucleotides match TRBD2. There are 20 residues in the CDR3. CDR1 and CDR2 (germline): DFQATT, SNEGSKA (reference sequence). V dropped 0 bases and J dropped 0; count of bases not matched to a gene: 13. CDR3 region: CSARDLLGLAGPSGANVLTF. CDR3 in DNA: TGCAGTGCTAGAGACCTCCTAGGGCTAGCGGGCCCCTCTGGGGCCAACGTCCTGACTTTC.

This clone was found many times. The J gene is TRBJ2-2, the V gene TRBV30, with 10 bases that match TRBD2. Germline V gives CDR1 GTSNPN, CDR2 SVGIG (reference sequence). The ends lost 3 bases at V and 8 bases at J; junction bases unmatched: 3. The CDR3 extends over 13 amino acids. The CDR3 nucleotides read TGTGCCTGGAGGGGACTAGCGTTGGGGGAGCTGTTTTTT. Protein sequence: CAWRGLALGELFF.

In its sample, this clone was seen a few times. The chain recombines TRBV2 with TRBJ1-6, with 9 bases identical to TRBD1. Germline lookup yields CDR1 SNHLY and CDR2 FYNNEI. The length of the CDR3 is 15 residues. After removal of 3 bases from V and 7 bases from J, the junction contained 4 bases not matched to a gene. This chain's CDR3 is CASSDQGQGNSPLHF. CDR3 DNA sequence: TGTGCCAGCAGTGATCAGGGACAGGGAAATTCACCCCTCCACTTT.

The chain uses TRBV5-1 and TRBJ2-1, with TRBD2 matching over 11 bases. This CDR3 spans 16 amino acids. The junction had 10 bases not matched to a gene; V was cut back by 4 bases and J by 7 bases. Germline values: CDR1 SGHRS, CDR2 YFSETQ. CDR3 sequence (DNA): TGCGCCAGCAGCGTGGGATTGACTAGCGGGATAAATGAGCAGTTCTTC. Translation gives CASSVGLTSGINEQFF.

This clone was found once. The chain carries TRBV4-1 and TRBJ2-5; TRBD1 is a possible D gene (5 bases). Trimming pared 5 bases from V and 3 bases from J, leaving 10 bases between. In germline, CDR1 is MGHRA, CDR2 YSYEKL. The CDR3 contains 13 residues. The CDR3 is CASSSDRKETQYF. CDR3 DNA: TGCGCCAGCAGCTCCGACAGAAAAGAGACCCAGTACTTC.